The T cell receptor (beta chain) described here comes from a study of blood T cell repertoires in COVID-19. With V trimmed by 5 bases and J by 2 bases, 7 bases remained unmatched. This CDR3 comprises 15 residues. CDR1 and CDR2 (germline): MDHEN, SYDVKM. Only in-frame clones appear in the TCRdb table, and some are missing; sequencing was by immunoSEQ multiplex PCR. The data hold about 230,000 clones, with 81% observed a single time. The gene calls are TRBV28 and TRBJ2-7; the match to TRBD1 covers 9 bases. Sequencing was carried out using peripheral blood. The receptor was derived from a woman of 80 years or more with acute or convalescent COVID-19. CDR3 nucleotide sequence: TGTGCCAGCAGTGATCCCGGGACAGGGACCTACGAGCAGTACTTC. Translation: CASSDPGTGTYEQYF.